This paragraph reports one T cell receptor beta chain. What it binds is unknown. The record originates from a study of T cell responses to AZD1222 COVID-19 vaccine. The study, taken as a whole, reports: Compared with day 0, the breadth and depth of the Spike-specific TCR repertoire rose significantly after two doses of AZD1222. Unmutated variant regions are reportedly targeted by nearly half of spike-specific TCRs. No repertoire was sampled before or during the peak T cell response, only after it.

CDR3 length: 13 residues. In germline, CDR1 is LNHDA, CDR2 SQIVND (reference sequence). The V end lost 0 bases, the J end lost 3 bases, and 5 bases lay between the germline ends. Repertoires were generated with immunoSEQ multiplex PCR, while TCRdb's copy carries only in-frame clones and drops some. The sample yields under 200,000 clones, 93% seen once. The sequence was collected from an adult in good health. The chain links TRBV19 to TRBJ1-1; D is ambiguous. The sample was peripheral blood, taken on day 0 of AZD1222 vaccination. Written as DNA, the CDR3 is TGTGCCAGTAGTATAGAGGGGTACACTGAAGCTTTCTTT. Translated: CASSIEGYTEAFF.